The T cell receptor (beta chain) described here comes from a study of PD-L1 blockade in urothelial cancer. The sample's time point: peripheral blood 6 weeks after treatment start. The table came from immunoSEQ multiplex PCR; TCRdb's copy has only in-frame clones and leaves some out. The table lists some 41,000 clones, 70% to 90% of them singletons. Germline V CDR1 and CDR2: MNHNS, SASEGT. The ends were cut back, 0 bases at V and 1 base at J, with 14 bases in the middle. The CDR3 runs 17 residues. This chain uses TRBV6-1 with TRBJ2-3, with D perhaps TRBD2 (6 bases). This TCR was sampled from a man aged 70-80 years with urothelial cancer. Sequenced here: PBMCs, sampled around atezolizumab (anti-PD-L1) treatment. In nucleotides, the CDR3 is TGTGCCAGCAGTGAAGCCCGGCCCGGGGGAGGCACAGATACGCAGTATTTT. It encodes CASSEARPGGGTDTQYF.